Presented here are 14 T cell receptor beta chains from one specimen sequenced in a study of T and B cells in COVID-19 patients. BIOMED2 TRB-A/B primer pools were used in multiplex TRB PCR. TCRdb re-derived calls from the multiplex PCR reads in MiXCR, one entry per CDR3 protein. Among approximately 6,600 distinct CDR3 sequences, about a quarter were seen once, and the ten largest hold more than 9%. From blood, about 220-500 ng of genomic DNA served as TRB template. Sequenced: blood. These receptors originate from a human donor with active COVID-19.

The chain employs TRBV5-6 and TRBJ1-1; no definite D call. The CDR3 has 14 amino acids. V was clipped by 2 bases and J by 1 base, with 9 bases between them. CDR1 SGHDT and CDR2 YYEEEE come from the germline V gene. CDR3 nucleotide sequence: TGTGCCAGCAGCTTAGAACATGGGAACACTGAAGCTTTCTTT. Translation gives CASSLEHGNTEAFF.

The rearrangement links TRBV7-2 to TRBJ1-2, with 12 nucleotides matching TRBD1. Trimming cost V 7 bases and J 8 bases; bases outside gene matches: 14. The CDR3 has 16 amino acids. In germline, CDR1 is SGHTA, CDR2 FQGNSA. DNA for the CDR3: TGTGCCAGCAATTTGGGAGGGGACAGGGGGCAAGGCGGCTACACCTTC. Translation gives CASNLGGDRGQGGYTF.

This clonotype is large (0.1 to 1%) in the sample. The chain links TRBV29-1 to TRBJ2-1; maybe TRBD1 (6 bases). The CDR3 loop spans 11 amino acids. Per germline, CDR1 SQVTM and CDR2 ANQGSEA. V shed 5 bases and J shed 6 bases, with 8 bases lying between them. CDR3 bases: TGCAGCGTTACAGGGAGCAATGAGCAGTTCTTC. Amino acid sequence: CSVTGSNEQFF.

The genes are TRBV7-9 and TRBJ2-4, with 12 bases identical to TRBD2. Germline trimming cut 4 bases from V and 6 bases from J; bases unmatched to any gene: 7. From germline, CDR1 is SEHNR and CDR2 FQNEAQ (reference sequence). The CDR3 totals 16 residues. The DNA for the CDR3 is TGTGCCAGCAGCTCGCCGGCTAGCGGGGGGGGAAACATTCAGTACTTC. Protein sequence: CASSSPASGGGNIQYF.

J is TRBJ2-6 and V is TRBV29-1; weak D call: TRBD1 (6 bases). V was trimmed by 5 bases and J by 2 bases, leaving 7 bases between them. This CDR3 spans 13 amino acids. CDR1 is SQVTM, CDR2 ANQGSEA, per germline. CDR3 coding DNA: TGCAGCGTTTACAGGGCTGGGGCCAACGTCCTGACTTTC. This translates into CSVYRAGANVLTF.

This clonotype is medium-sized. The rearrangement links TRBV27 to TRBJ2-5; D may correspond to TRBD1 or TRBD2 (6 bases each). Germline V gene data show CDR1 as MNHEY and CDR2 as SMNVEV (reference sequence). V was clipped by 2 bases and J by 1 base, with 11 bases between them. The CDR3 covers 15 residues. CDR3 region: CASSLNRGAQETQYF. In DNA form, the CDR3 reads TGTGCCAGCAGTTTAAATAGGGGGGCCCAAGAGACCCAGTACTTC.

This clonotype is classed as medium-sized. The chain couples TRBV19 to TRBJ2-2, with 7 nucleotides matching TRBD2. With V trimmed by 7 bases and J by 4 bases, 9 bases remained unmatched. This CDR3 spans 15 amino acids. Looked up from germline, CDR1 is LNHDA and CDR2 is SQIVND (reference sequence). CDR3 in amino acids: CASKSGAAITGELFF. The CDR3 bases are TGTGCCAGTAAAAGCGGGGCGGCGATCACCGGGGAGCTGTTTTTT.

A few counts support this clonotype. This rearrangement joins TRBV7-2 to TRBJ1-2; possible D gene TRBD1, 5 bases. CDR3 length: 15 residues. Germline values: CDR1 SGHTA, CDR2 FQGNSA. Trimming stripped 5 bases from V and 2 bases from J, with 15 bases between. CDR3 sequence: CASSTGPRLNYGYTF. CDR3 nucleotides: TGTGCCAGCAGCACGGGACCGAGATTAAACTATGGCTACACCTTC.

The chain combines TRBV7-9 with TRBJ1-1; D remains ambiguous. Germline V gene data show CDR1 as SEHNR and CDR2 as FQNEAQ (reference sequence). V dropped 1 base and J dropped 4 bases, with 4 bases sitting between them. CDR3 length: 12 amino acids. In DNA, the CDR3 is TGTGCCAGCAGCTTAGTGAGCACTGAAGCTTTCTTT. It encodes CASSLVSTEAFF.

V and J are TRBV20-1 and TRBJ1-5; TRBD1 might be the D (5 bases). V gave up 4 bases and J gave up 2 bases, with 12 bases separating them. Germline V gives CDR1 DFQATT, CDR2 SNEGSKA (reference sequence). This CDR3 region has 14 residues. In DNA form, the CDR3 reads TGCAGTGCTACTGGGACCGGTGGCAATCAGCCCCAGCATTTT. This codes for CSATGTGGNQPQHF.

This clonotype is medium-sized within its sample. CDR3 residues: CASRQTGGSEKLFF. CDR3 sequence (DNA): TGTGCCAGCAGACAGACAGGGGGCTCTGAAAAACTGTTTTTT. This chain connects TRBV5-4 to TRBJ1-4; 10 positions match TRBD1. V lost 5 bases to trimming and J lost 7 bases; unmatched junction nucleotides: 5. Germline V gene lookup returns CDR1 SGHNT and CDR2 YYREEE (reference sequence). CDR3 length equals 14 residues.

This chain uses TRBV5-6 with TRBJ1-1, with D perhaps TRBD1 (6 bases). The V gene lost 4 bases and the J gene lost 1 base, with 11 bases spanning the gap. CDR3 size: 14 residues. The germline V gene encodes CDR1 SGHDT and CDR2 YYEEEE. CDR3 loop: CASSRTASNTEAFF. CDR3 coding DNA: TGTGCCAGCAGCCGGACAGCCTCGAACACTGAAGCTTTCTTT. The full variable domain, rest sourced from reference TRBV5-6 and TRBJ1-1, is DAGVTQSPTHLIKTRGQQVTLRCSPKSGHDTVSWYQQALGQGPQFIFQYYEEEERQRGNFPDRFSGHQFPNYSSELNVNALLLGDSALYLCASSRTASNTEAFFGQGTRLTVV.

Judged by abundance, this clonotype is medium-sized. The chain carries TRBV19 and TRBJ1-5, with D unresolved. Per the germline V gene, CDR1 is LNHDA and CDR2 is SQIVND (reference sequence). CDR3 length: 16 amino acids. V lost 5 bases, J lost 12 bases, and 26 bases lay in between. CDR3 in amino acids: CASSALAGLGVLVQHF. DNA for the CDR3: TGTGCCAGTAGTGCACTAGCTGGGTTGGGCGTTTTGGTCCAGCATTTT.

In this sample, this clonotype turned up a few times. The chain couples TRBV4-2 to TRBJ1-4, with D maybe TRBD1 (5 bases). Germline V gene lookup returns CDR1 LGHNA and CDR2 YNFKEQ. Trimming took off 5 bases at V and 3 bases at J, with 16 bases between the two ends. There are 16 residues in the CDR3. The CDR3 is CASSRWDGGPNEKLFF. The CDR3 DNA sequence: TGTGCCAGCAGCAGGTGGGACGGGGGTCCTAATGAAAAACTGTTTTTT.